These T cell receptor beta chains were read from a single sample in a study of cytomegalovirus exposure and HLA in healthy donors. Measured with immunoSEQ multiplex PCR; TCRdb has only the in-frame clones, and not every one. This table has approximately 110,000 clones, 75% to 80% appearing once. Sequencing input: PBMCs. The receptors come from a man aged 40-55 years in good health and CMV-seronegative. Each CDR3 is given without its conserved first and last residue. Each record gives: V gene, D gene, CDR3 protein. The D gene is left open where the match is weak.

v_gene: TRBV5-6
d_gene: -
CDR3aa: ASSLTDSIYYGYT

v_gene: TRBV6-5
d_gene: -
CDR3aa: ASSSAAPDTQY

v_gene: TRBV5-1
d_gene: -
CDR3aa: ASSYPGGTRYYNEQF

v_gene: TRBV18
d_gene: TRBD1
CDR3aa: ASSPVGQVTYEQY

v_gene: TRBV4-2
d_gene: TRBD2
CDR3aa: ASSPLETSGGLGTDTQY

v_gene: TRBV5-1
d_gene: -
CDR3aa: ASSLQVSGGQGVDTQY

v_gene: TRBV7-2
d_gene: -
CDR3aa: ASSFSGPGDTEAF

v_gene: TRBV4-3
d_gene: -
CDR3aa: ASSQVVSQETQY

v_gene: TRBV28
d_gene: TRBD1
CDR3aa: ASSLGGQRGNTIY

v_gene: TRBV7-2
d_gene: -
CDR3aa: ASSLLIFRGKNIQY

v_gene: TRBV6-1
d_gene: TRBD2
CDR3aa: ASSEVGGGSEQY

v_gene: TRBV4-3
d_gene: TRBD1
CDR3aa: ASSQGGTDQETQY

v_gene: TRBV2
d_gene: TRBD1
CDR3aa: ASRSGGSREKLF

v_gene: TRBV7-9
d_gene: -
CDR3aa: ASSSGTIYYT

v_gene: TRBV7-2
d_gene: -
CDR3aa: ASSPGVGTYEQY

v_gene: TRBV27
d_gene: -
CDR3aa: ASSFRLNTGELF

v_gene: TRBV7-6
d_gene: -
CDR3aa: ASSLEQIATNEKLF

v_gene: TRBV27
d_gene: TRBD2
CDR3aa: ASTLRGPSGGNTGELF

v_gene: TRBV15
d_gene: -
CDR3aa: ATSRERTGGSPLH

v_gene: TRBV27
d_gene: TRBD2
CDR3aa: ASSFSGLAGGGSYNEQF

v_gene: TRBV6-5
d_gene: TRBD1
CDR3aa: ASREDRTSNQPQH

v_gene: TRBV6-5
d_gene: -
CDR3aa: ASWPGGSNQPQH

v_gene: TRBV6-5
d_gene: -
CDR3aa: ASSSTTGTQY

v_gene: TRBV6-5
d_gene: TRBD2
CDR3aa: ASSVTSVPYEQY

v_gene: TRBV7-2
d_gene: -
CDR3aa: ASSPQTGTNTEAF

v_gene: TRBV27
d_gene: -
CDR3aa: ASSLSGGNEAF

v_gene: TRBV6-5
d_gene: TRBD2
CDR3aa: ASRLLAANTGELF

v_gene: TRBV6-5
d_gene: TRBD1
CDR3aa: ASRDGTGGTEAF

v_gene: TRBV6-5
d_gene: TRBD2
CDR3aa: ASSYRASGGYEQY

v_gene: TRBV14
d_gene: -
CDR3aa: ASSQSQNSPLH

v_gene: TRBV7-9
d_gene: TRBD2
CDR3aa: ASSLASGGPNEQF

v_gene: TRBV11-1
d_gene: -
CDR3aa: ASSFLLGSYNEQF

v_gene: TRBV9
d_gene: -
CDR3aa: ASSSGVSYEQY

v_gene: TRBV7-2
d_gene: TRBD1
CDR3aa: ASSFLITGGAGGYT

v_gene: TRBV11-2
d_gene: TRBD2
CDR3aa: ASSLLAGSQETQY

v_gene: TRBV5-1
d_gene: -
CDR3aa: ASSLILSEAEAF

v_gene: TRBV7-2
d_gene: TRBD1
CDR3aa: ASSYRLVQGVSPDTQY

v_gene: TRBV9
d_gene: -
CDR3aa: ASSVGVGAGENTEAF

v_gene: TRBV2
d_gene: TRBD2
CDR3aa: ASTGGWAGGLAGELF

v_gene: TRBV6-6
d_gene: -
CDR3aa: ASRGGVSYGYT

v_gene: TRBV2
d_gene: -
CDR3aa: ASSEQGTTYEQY

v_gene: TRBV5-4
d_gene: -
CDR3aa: ASSFGQNSYEQY

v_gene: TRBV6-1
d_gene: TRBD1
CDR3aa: ASSTGTGLHPEAF

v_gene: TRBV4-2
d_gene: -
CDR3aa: ASSQTDLQNTEAF

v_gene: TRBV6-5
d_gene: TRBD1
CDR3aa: ASSYTWTGEYEQY

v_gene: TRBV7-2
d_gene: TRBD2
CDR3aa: ASSLNSAGVYNEQF

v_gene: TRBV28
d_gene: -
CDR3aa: ASSLGGIQPQH

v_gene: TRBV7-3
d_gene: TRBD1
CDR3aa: ASSFGTGGVDTQY

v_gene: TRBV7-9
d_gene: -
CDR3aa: ASSPGSVRSNTEAF

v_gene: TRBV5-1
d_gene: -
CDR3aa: ASSLAVVGANGLT

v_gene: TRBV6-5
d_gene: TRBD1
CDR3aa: ASRNTGTGYEKLF

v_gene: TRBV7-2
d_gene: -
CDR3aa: ASSLLGHNEQF

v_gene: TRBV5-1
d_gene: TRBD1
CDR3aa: ASSLGTGEEKLF

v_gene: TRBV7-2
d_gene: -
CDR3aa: ASSLNIGLGDRYT